One and the same sample provided the 14 T cell receptor beta chains below, sequenced in a study of CD8+ T cells in alopecia areata. Combined cutaneous lymph node cells underwent sorting by CD4, CD8alpha, NKG2D, NKG2ACE and additional markers. Following RNA extraction, reverse transcription yielded cDNA that acted as the sequencing template. Clones were sequenced by immunoSEQ multiplex PCR, and TCRdb holds only the in-frame ones, with some missing. There are 200,000 to 300,000 clones in the sample, none observed a single time. The sequenced material came from CD4+ T cells sorted from a lymph node. All receptors derive from a C3H/HeJ mouse with alopecia areata. MHC haplotype here: H2-k.

Details on this clone: Mouse germline and gene names are used. The read falls 4 residues short of the CDR3 end, and the missing part is taken from the germline J gene. V and J are TRBV5 and TRBJ2-4, with D unresolved. V gave up 3 bases and J gave up 0 bases, with 4 bases separating them. CDR3 length: 13 amino acids. From germline, CDR1 is LGHNA and CDR2 YNLKQL (reference sequence). CDR3 protein: CASSHLSQNTLYF. CDR3 DNA (partial): TGTGCCAGCAGCCACCTGAGTCAAAAC.

This clone was seen more than once but under ten times. The gene names here belong to mouse. The read stops 4 residues short of the end of the CDR3; the missing end is completed from the germline J gene. The same CDR3 arises from other DNA sequences in this sample as well. This chain joins TRBV19 and TRBJ2-1, with D possibly being TRBD1 (6 bases). Germline V lookup: CDR1 FNHDT, CDR2 SITEND (reference sequence). Deletions cut 5 bases from V and 1 base from J, with 13 bases between. This CDR3 comprises 15 residues. The CDR3 sequence is CASRPPGQNYAEQFF. The CDR3 DNA, read in part, is TGTGCCAGCAGGCCTCCGGGACAAAACTATGCT.

Note on this clone: Genes and germline are mouse. The CDR3 goes on 4 residues after the read ends, and that part is filled in from the germline J gene. The rearrangement links TRBV13-3 to TRBJ2-1; 7 bases align to TRBD1. CDR1 and CDR2 from the germline V gene are NNHDY and SYVADS. This CDR3 spans 13 amino acids. Losses at the gene ends were 9 bases for V and 4 bases for J; bases not matched to a gene: 7. The part of the CDR3 DNA that was read is TGTGCCACACGACAGGGAGGGTATGCT. Translated, it gives CATRQGGYA. The CDR3 reads in full as CATRQGGYAEQFF.

A word on this clone: Gene names follow the mouse nomenclature. The read is 4 residues too short to cover the CDR3 end, so that end is filled in from the germline J gene. This sample also contains other DNA sequences that code for the same CDR3. The chain is built from TRBV13-1 and TRBJ2-5; D is perhaps TRBD1 (6 bases). The V gene's germline CDR1 is NSHNY and CDR2 SYGAGN. The CDR3 sequence is 14 residues long. CDR3 loop: CASSDGTGKDTQYF. Partial CDR3 DNA: TGTGCCAGCAGTGATGGAACAGGGAAAGAC.

There are a few counts of this clone. Gene names refer to mouse genes. The read terminates 4 residues before the CDR3 end, so the remaining end is supplied by the germline J gene. This rearrangement joins TRBV13-1 to TRBJ2-1; TRBD2 agrees at 10 bases. Germline V gene lookup returns CDR1 NSHNY and CDR2 SYGAGN. J was trimmed by 5 bases and V by 3 bases; bases with no gene match: 2. The CDR3 is made up of 14 amino acids. CDR3 amino acids: CASSGTGGHAEQFF. CDR3 DNA, as far as it was read: TGTGCCAGCAGTGGGACTGGGGGTCATGCT.

This clone showed up just a few times. The genes and germline here are from mouse. The CDR3 end lies 4 residues beyond the end of the read and is filled in from the germline J gene. The J gene is TRBJ2-4, the V gene TRBV5, with unresolved D. The CDR3 consists of 14 residues. With 1 base removed from V and 0 bases from J, the gap between germline ends came to 5 bases. In germline, CDR1 is LGHNA, CDR2 YNLKQL (reference sequence). The CDR3 sequence is CASSQADSQNTLYF. The part of the CDR3 DNA that was read is TGTGCCAGCAGCCAAGCAGATAGTCAAAAC.

This clone was found a few times. Gene names follow the mouse nomenclature. Read coverage stops 4 residues before the CDR3 terminus; the germline J gene supplies the remainder. V is TRBV19 and J is TRBJ2-4; 10 bases fit TRBD1. The CDR3 sequence is 12 residues long. In germline, CDR1 is FNHDT, CDR2 SITEND (reference sequence). CDR3 DNA (partial): TGTGCCATCCGGGACAGGGGTAAC. Amino acid sequence: CAIRDRGN. The full-length CDR3 reads as CAIRDRGNTLYF. Complete variable domain (other parts from reference TRBV19 and TRBJ2-4): GGIITQTPKFLIGQEGQKLTLKCQQNFNHDTMYWYRQDSGKGLRLIYYSITENDLQKGDLSEGYDASREKKSSFSLTVTSAQKNEMAVFLCAIRDRGNTLYFGAGTRLSVL.

This clone was seen a handful of times. Here the gene names and germline are mouse. The CDR3 protein is CASSDAGTINQDTQYF. The CDR3 DNA, read in part, is TGTGCCAGCAGTGATGCCGGGACAATTAACCAAGAC. This chain links TRBV13-1 with TRBJ2-5; TRBD1 might be the D (6 bases). Read data end 4 residues before the CDR3 end; the end is taken from the germline J gene. This CDR3 contains 16 residues. V was trimmed by 0 bases and J by 0 bases, leaving 11 bases between them. CDR1 and CDR2 from the germline V gene are NSHNY and SYGAGN.

Points on this clone: The gene names given are mouse names. The CDR3 bases that were read are TGCACCTGCAGTGCGACAGGGGGCGCAGGTCAAAAC. Translating gives CTCSATGGAGQN. The whole CDR3 region reads CTCSATGGAGQNTLYF. J is TRBJ2-4 and V is TRBV1, with TRBD1 matching 10 bases. The read ends 4 residues early relative to the CDR3; the germline J gene fills the gap. CDR1 and CDR2 from the germline V gene are NSQYPW and LRSPGD (reference sequence). Trimming took 3 bases from V and 1 from J; bases not matched to a gene: 4. The CDR3 contains 16 residues.

As to this clone: The gene names here belong to mouse. CDR3: CASSIRKGTNTGQLYF. CDR3 bases read: TGTGCCAGCAGTATCAGGAAGGGGACAAACACCGGG. The chain carries TRBV19 and TRBJ2-2, with D perhaps matching TRBD1 (5 bases). Read coverage stops 4 residues before the CDR3 terminus; the germline J gene supplies the remainder. CDR1 is FNHDT, CDR2 SITEND, per germline (reference sequence). V was cut by 2 bases and J by 0 bases, with 11 bases left in between. CDR3 length: 16 amino acids.

To note about this clone: A read error may explain this, as a much larger clone is one base away. Gene names denote mouse genes. From the germline J gene comes the end of the CDR3, since the read stops 4 residues before it. This chain connects TRBV13-1 to TRBJ2-5; 9 bases are a match to TRBD1. Germline CDR1 reads NSHNY; CDR2 reads SYGAGN. There are 13 residues in the CDR3. The CDR3 bases that were read are TGTGCCAGCAGTGGGACAGGGGTAGAC. This gives the protein CASSGTGVD. From start to end, the CDR3 is CASSGTGVDTQYF.

This clone was counted between two and nine times. Here the gene names and germline are mouse. From the germline J gene comes the end of the CDR3, since the read stops 4 residues before it. The genes are TRBV13-3 and TRBJ2-7; 8 bases are shared with TRBD2. Losses at the gene ends were 1 base for V and 2 bases for J; bases not matched to a gene: 5. Germline lookup yields CDR1 NNHDY and CDR2 SYVADS. This CDR3 has 15 amino acids. CDR3 bases read: TGTGCCAGCAGTGATTGGGGGGGAGGGACCTAT. Translating gives CASSDWGGGTY. The complete CDR3 reads CASSDWGGGTYEQYF.

Details on this clone: Any gene name here is a mouse gene name. Sequencing ends 4 residues short of the CDR3 end; the germline J gene provides the rest. The identical CDR3 is also encoded by other nucleotide sequences in the sample. The chain joins TRBV13-3 to TRBJ1-1; 8 bases align to TRBD1. J lost 0 bases, V lost 5 bases, and 0 bases had no gene match. This CDR3 contains 13 residues. Germline V lookup: CDR1 NNHDY, CDR2 SYVADS. CDR3 DNA, as far as it was read: TGTGCCAGCAGGGGACAGGCAAACACA. It translates to CASRGQANT. The whole CDR3 sequence reads CASRGQANTEVFF.

At least ten counts were recorded for this clone. Mouse names are used for the genes. The read terminates 4 residues before the CDR3 end, so the remaining end is supplied by the germline J gene. Other nucleotide sequences from this sample produce the same CDR3. V and J are TRBV1 and TRBJ2-2; 8 nucleotides agree with TRBD1. The CDR3 has 15 amino acids. In germline, CDR1 is NSQYPW, CDR2 LRSPGD (reference sequence). J gave up 3 bases and V 3 bases, and 3 bases lay outside the gene matches. The CDR3 bases that were read are TGCACCTGCAGTGCCCAGGGGGCGGACACCGGG. Its protein is CTCSAQGADTG. The entire CDR3 protein reads CTCSAQGADTGQLYF.